This entry lists 29 T cell receptor beta chains sequenced from one sample in a study of T cell changes during pregnancy in multiple sclerosis. Data came from immunoSEQ multiplex PCR; TCRdb stores just in-frame clones and leaves some out. This repertoire shows around 27,000 clones, about 92% found once; its top ten account for more than 0.35%. Sample: CD4+ T cells from peripheral blood mononuclear cells, taken after pregnancy. These receptors all stem from a female donor with multiple sclerosis, enrolled in a pregnancy study.

The chain combines TRBV10-3 with TRBJ2-3; 11 bases are a match to TRBD2. Losses at the gene ends were 3 bases for V and 2 bases for J; bases not matched to a gene: 25. CDR3 size: 23 residues. Germline CDR1 reads ENHRY; CDR2 reads SYGVKD. The CDR3 region has the DNA TGTGCCATCAGTGAAACTAGCGGGAGAAGTTGGGGTTTAGTTGGGGCCCACACAGATACGCAGTATTTT. Translated: CAISETSGRSWGLVGAHTDTQYF.

This chain joins TRBV30 and TRBJ2-5; weak D call: TRBD1 (6 bases). Germline-derived CDR1 and CDR2 are GTSNPN and SVGIG (reference sequence). The CDR3 sequence is 15 residues long. Trimming took 3 bases from V and 4 from J, leaving 18 bases between them. CDR3 residues: CAWSHIQGWGETQYF. DNA of the CDR3: TGTGCCTGGAGCCATATACAGGGTTGGGGAGAGACCCAGTACTTC. Full variable domain (rest looked up from reference TRBV30 and TRBJ2-5): SQTIHQWPATLVQPVGSPLSLECTVEGTSNPNLYWYRQAAGRGLQLLFYSVGIGQISSEVPQNLSASRPQDRQFILSSKKLLLSDSGFYLCAWSHIQGWGETQYFGPGTRLLVL.

DNA for the CDR3: TGTGCCAGCAGCTCCCTACTAGCGGGGGGGTTGGCTGAGCAGTTCTTC. Its protein is CASSSLLAGGLAEQFF. The genes are TRBV7-2 and TRBJ2-1; 13 bases align to TRBD2. The CDR3 contains 16 residues. Germline CDR1 is SGHTA and CDR2 is FQGNSA. J gave up 9 bases and V 4 bases, and 9 bases lay outside the gene matches.

This sequence joins TRBV7-6 and TRBJ2-2; D gene uncertain. V shed 1 base and J shed 7 bases, with 4 bases lying between them. Germline V gives CDR1 SGHVS, CDR2 FNYEAQ. The length of the CDR3 is 12 residues. The CDR3 DNA is TGTGCCAGCAGCTTAGTAAACGGGGAGCTGTTTTTT. Amino acids: CASSLVNGELFF.

The chain recombines TRBV19 with TRBJ2-1; 10 bases are a match to TRBD2. The ends lost 3 bases at V and 3 bases at J; junction bases unmatched: 14. Germline CDR1 and CDR2: LNHDA and SQIVND (reference sequence). The CDR3 contains 19 residues. The CDR3 bases are TGTGCCAGTAGTATGCTACGCCTAGCGGGGGCCCTATACTACAATGAGCAGTTCTTC. This encodes CASSMLRLAGALYYNEQFF.

The CDR3 is CASSPDRHLEAFF. The CDR3 DNA follows: TGTGCCAGCAGCCCCGACAGACACCTAGAAGCTTTCTTT. This chain links TRBV7-8 with TRBJ1-1, with TRBD1 as a possible D gene (5 bases). The germline V and J ends were trimmed by 5 bases and 8 bases, with 15 bases remaining between them. CDR1 is SGHVS and CDR2 is FQNEAQ in the germline V gene. The CDR3 covers 13 residues.

With respect to this clone: Compared with germline, one end of the junction differs, possibly owing to a read error. J is TRBJ2-7 and V is TRBV30, with 10 bases lining up with TRBD1. Germline CDR1 GTSNPN, CDR2 SVGIG (reference sequence). The CDR3 has 14 residues. The CDR3 loop is CAWSVSSGTGVYHF. CDR3 bases: TGTGCCTGGAGTGTTTCCTCCGGGACAGGGGTTTATCACTTC.

The V and J genes are TRBV6-1 and TRBJ2-3, with TRBD1 as a possible D gene (5 bases). Germline-derived CDR1 and CDR2 are MNHNS and SASEGT. V was shortened by 0 bases and J by 8 bases, with 30 bases between the two germline ends. This CDR3 has 20 amino acids. The CDR3 sequence is CASSEAGYSLSMRTQGTQYF. CDR3 in DNA: TGTGCCAGCAGTGAAGCCGGGTATTCACTCTCGATGCGGACACAAGGTACGCAGTATTTT.

The V gene is TRBV29-1, the J gene TRBJ1-4, with D unresolved. CDR1 is SQVTM, CDR2 ANQGSEA, per germline. Trimming pared 7 bases from V and 0 bases from J, leaving 12 bases between. This CDR3 contains 14 residues. The CDR3 nucleotides read TGCAGCGCCTCACCCGGGACAACTAATGAAAAACTGTTTTTT. It codes for CSASPGTTNEKLFF.

The rearrangement uses TRBV10-3 and TRBJ1-5, with 7 bases aligning to TRBD1. Germline V gene sequence: CDR1 ENHRY, CDR2 SYGVKD. V dropped 4 bases and J dropped 1; count of bases not matched to a gene: 10. The CDR3 covers 17 residues. For the CDR3, the DNA is TGTGCCATCAGTGGTTCGACACAGGGGAACAGCAATCAGCCCCAGCATTTT. Amino acid sequence: CAISGSTQGNSNQPQHF.

The rearrangement links TRBV12-5 to TRBJ1-1; D is ambiguous. V was pared by 7 bases and J by 0 bases, with 6 bases between. Per the germline V gene, CDR1 is LGHNT and CDR2 is FRNRAP. CDR3 length equals 12 residues. CDR3: CASAVMNTEAFF. Here the CDR3 DNA reads TGTGCTAGTGCCGTAATGAACACTGAAGCTTTCTTT.

This rearrangement joins TRBV7-2 to TRBJ2-7; no reliable D call. This CDR3 has 12 residues. Germline V CDR1 and CDR2: SGHTA, FQGNSA. V was shortened by 5 bases and J by 6 bases, with 11 bases between the two germline ends. CDR3 nucleotides: TGTGCCAGCAGCCTTTTGGGCCGCGAGCAGTACTTC. It yields the protein CASSLLGREQYF.

V is TRBV10-1 and J is TRBJ1-1; D unresolved. Germline loops: CDR1 WNHNN, CDR2 SYGVQD (reference sequence). There are 13 residues in the CDR3. V shed 3 bases and J shed 4 bases, with 9 bases lying between them. As DNA, the CDR3 is TGCGCCAGCAGTGAATCAGGAGGCACTGAAGCTTTCTTT. Translating gives CASSESGGTEAFF.

The gene calls are TRBV7-9 and TRBJ1-2, with 9 bases identical to TRBD1. V lost 8 bases and J lost 3; bases outside the gene matches: 10. The CDR3 sequence is 15 residues long. Per germline, CDR1 SEHNR and CDR2 FQNEAQ (reference sequence). CDR3 amino acids: CASDLYRGRDYGYTF. CDR3 coding DNA: TGTGCCAGCGATCTCTACAGGGGGCGCGACTATGGCTACACCTTC.

In this sample, this clone turned up a few times. This chain uses TRBV7-2 with TRBJ2-4, with a weak D call TRBD1 (6 bases). With 5 bases removed from V and 5 bases from J, the gap between germline ends came to 10 bases. The germline gives CDR1 SGHTA, CDR2 FQGNSA. This CDR3 region has 13 residues. CDR3 DNA: TGTGCCAGCAGCCGTAACAGGGAAAACATTCAGTACTTC. This codes for CASSRNRENIQYF.

V is TRBV6-1 and J is TRBJ1-1, with TRBD1 identical over 7 bases. The germline CDR1 and CDR2 sequences are MNHNS and SASEGT. The V gene end was trimmed by 5 bases and the J gene end by 5 bases; junction bases not matched to a gene: 11. The CDR3 length is 15 residues. The CDR3 DNA sequence: TGTGCCAGCAGTCGGTTTTCCTCAGGGGGGACTGAAGCTTTCTTT. This encodes CASSRFSSGGTEAFF.

This clone occurred a few times. The J gene is TRBJ1-1, the V gene TRBV6-1, with D possibly matching TRBD1 (6 bases). V was pared by 4 bases and J by 3 bases, with 9 bases between. The CDR3 extends over 13 amino acids. Germline CDR1 is MNHNS and CDR2 is SASEGT. As DNA, the CDR3 is TGTGCCAGCAGTGGACAGGTCCACACTGAAGCTTTCTTT. It encodes CASSGQVHTEAFF.

The sample holds one count of this clone. The genes are TRBV6-6 and TRBJ1-2, with a weak D call TRBD1 (5 bases). Germline CDR1 and CDR2: MNHNY and SVGAGI (reference sequence). This CDR3 is 12 amino acids long. V lost 6 bases, J lost 10 bases, and 15 bases lay in between. Here the CDR3 DNA reads TGTGCCAGCAGCCCTTTGCGGGACCACTACACCTTC. Protein product: CASSPLRDHYTF.

The rearrangement uses TRBV2 and TRBJ2-7; D is uncertain. This CDR3 contains 12 residues. V was trimmed by 5 bases and J by 6 bases, leaving 11 bases between them. Per germline, CDR1 SNHLY and CDR2 FYNNEI. The CDR3 loop reads CASSSSGTEQYF. The CDR3 DNA reads as TGTGCCAGCAGTAGTTCAGGAACCGAGCAGTACTTC.

The chain carries TRBV11-2 and TRBJ2-7; 9 nucleotides agree with TRBD2. The germline gives CDR1 SGHAT, CDR2 FQNNGV. The junction had 19 bases not matched to a gene; V was cut back by 4 bases and J by 6 bases. The length of the CDR3 is 18 residues. The CDR3 DNA reads as TGTGCCAGCAGCTCAGTAGGCTTCGCGGCGGGAGGGCAGGGCGAGCAGTACTTC. This codes for CASSSVGFAAGGQGEQYF.

This chain connects TRBV30 to TRBJ2-7; D is perhaps TRBD1 (6 bases). Germline CDR1 and CDR2: GTSNPN and SVGIG (reference sequence). The CDR3 has 13 residues. V was pared by 0 bases and J by 6 bases, with 12 bases between. The chain's CDR3 is CAWSVQFRGEQYF. The CDR3 bases are TGTGCCTGGAGTGTACAATTCAGGGGCGAGCAGTACTTC.

V is TRBV11-2 and J is TRBJ2-7; 14 nucleotides match TRBD2. CDR1 and CDR2 (germline): SGHAT, FQNNGV. V was pared by 4 bases and J by 4 bases, with 3 bases of the junction left unmatched. This CDR3 has 15 residues. CDR3 residues: CASSSTSGGGYEQYF. The DNA for the CDR3 is TGTGCCAGCAGCTCGACTAGCGGGGGGGGTTACGAGCAGTACTTC.

The chain recombines TRBV18 with TRBJ2-2; 12 bases are shared with TRBD2. CDR1 is KGHSH and CDR2 is LQKENI in the germline V gene. The CDR3 is made up of 17 amino acids. Trimming at V came to 2 bases and at J to 5 bases, leaving 6 bases not matched to a gene. CDR3 sequence: CASSPADTSGGTGELFF. DNA of the CDR3: TGTGCCAGCTCACCAGCGGATACTAGCGGGGGGACCGGGGAGCTGTTTTTT.

Details on this clone: Sequence at one end of the junction differs from germline and may be a read error. V is TRBV6-6 and J is TRBJ1-2; the D gene is possibly TRBD1 (6 bases). CDR3 length: 15 residues. Germline V gives CDR1 MNHNY, CDR2 SVGAGI (reference sequence). The CDR3 loop reads CASSDSGTLFYGYTF. The DNA of the CDR3 is TGTGCCAGCAGTGACTCCGGGACACTATTCTATGGCTACACCTTC.

As to this clone: The junction departs from the called germline gene at one end, perhaps through a read error. This sample includes further DNA sequences coding for the same CDR3. The rearrangement joins TRBV18 to TRBJ2-7; no clear D gene. Germline V gene sequence: CDR1 KGHSH, CDR2 LQKENI. This CDR3 is 14 amino acids long. The CDR3: CASSRYSNSYEQYF. The CDR3 region has the DNA TGTGCCAGCTCACGGTACAGCAACTCCTATGAGCAGTACTTC.

The V call is TRBV5-1, the J call TRBJ2-3, with 11 bases aligning to TRBD2. Per the germline V gene, CDR1 is SGHRS and CDR2 is YFSETQ. Germline trimming cut 2 bases from V and 2 bases from J; bases unmatched to any gene: 1. CDR3 length: 15 amino acids. The DNA for the CDR3 is TGCGCCAGCAGCTTTAGCGGGGGGGCCACAGATACGCAGTATTTT. The encoded protein is CASSFSGGATDTQYF.

The chain combines TRBV7-8 with TRBJ2-5; D gene uncertain. Trimming removed 5 bases at V and 5 bases at J, with 18 bases between. CDR1 SGHVS and CDR2 FQNEAQ come from the germline V gene. This CDR3 has 15 residues. CDR3 protein: CASSVRLGFGETQYF. The CDR3 DNA reads TGTGCCAGCAGCGTACGACTGGGTTTTGGCGAGACCCAGTACTTC. Complete variable domain (other parts from reference TRBV7-8 and TRBJ2-5): GAGVSQSPRYKVAKRGQDVALRCDPISGHVSLFWYQQALGQGPEFLTYFQNEAQLDKSGLPSDRFFAERPEGSVSTLKIQRTQQEDSAVYLCASSVRLGFGETQYFGPGTRLLVL.

The chain is built from TRBV7-2 and TRBJ1-1, with a possible D match to TRBD1 (6 bases). Trimming took 5 bases from V and 1 from J, leaving 23 bases between them. CDR1 and CDR2 from the germline V gene are SGHTA and FQGNSA. This CDR3 region has 18 residues. The CDR3 bases are TGTGCCAGCAGCCTAGTCCGGGCAGGGGTCTTGTCGAACACTGAAGCTTTCTTT. Translation: CASSLVRAGVLSNTEAFF.

The chain recombines TRBV19 with TRBJ2-5; a possible D gene is TRBD2 (6 bases). Germline values: CDR1 LNHDA, CDR2 SQIVND (reference sequence). The length of the CDR3 is 12 residues. Trimming shortened V by 5 bases and J by 5 bases, and 9 bases separated the two germline ends. The CDR3: CASSPGGETQYF. The CDR3 nucleotides are TGTGCCAGTAGTCCCGGAGGGGAGACCCAGTACTTC.